This T cell receptor (beta chain) appears in the sequencing data of a study of radiotherapy plus CTLA-4 blockade in lung cancer. Study details: Overall, 18% of patients showed an objective response, while 31% attained disease control.

Focal radiation plus CTLA-4 blockade with ipilimumab was administered to patients who had chemo-refractory metastatic non-small-cell lung cancer. Data came from immunoSEQ multiplex PCR; TCRdb stores just in-frame clones and leaves some out. Among approximately 28,000 clones listed, around three quarters were seen once. Regarding this clone: The antigen is not known.

Study-wide points: According to reports, early shifts in blood T cell clones, alongside interferon-beta, forecast response most accurately. After treatment with radiotherapy plus ipilimumab, TCR clones that came from the tumor expanded in blood.

The material sequenced was peripheral blood, taken from a patient treated with radiotherapy plus ipilimumab. The clonotype was recovered from a human donor with non-small cell lung cancer that progressed on radiotherapy plus ipilimumab.

The CDR3 DNA is TGTGCCAGCAGACCTGAGCCGAACACTGAAGCTTTCTTT. Its protein product is CASRPEPNTEAFF. The rearrangement joins TRBV2 to TRBJ1-1; D is ambiguous. This CDR3 is 13 amino acids long. The V end was cut by 6 bases, the J end by 1 base, with 9 bases between. CDR1 is SNHLY and CDR2 is FYNNEI in the germline V gene.